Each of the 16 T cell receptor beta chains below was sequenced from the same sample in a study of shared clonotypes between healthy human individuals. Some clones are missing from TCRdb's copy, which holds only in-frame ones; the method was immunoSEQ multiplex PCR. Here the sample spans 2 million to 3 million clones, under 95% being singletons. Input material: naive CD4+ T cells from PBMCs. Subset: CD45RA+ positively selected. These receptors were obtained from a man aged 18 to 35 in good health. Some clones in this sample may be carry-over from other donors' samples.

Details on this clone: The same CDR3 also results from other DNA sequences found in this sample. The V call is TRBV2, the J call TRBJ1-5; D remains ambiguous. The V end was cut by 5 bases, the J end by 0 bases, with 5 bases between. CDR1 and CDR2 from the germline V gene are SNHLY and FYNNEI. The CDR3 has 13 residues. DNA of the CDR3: TGTGCCAGCAGTCCTAATAGCAATCAGCCCCAGCATTTT. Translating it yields CASSPNSNQPQHF.

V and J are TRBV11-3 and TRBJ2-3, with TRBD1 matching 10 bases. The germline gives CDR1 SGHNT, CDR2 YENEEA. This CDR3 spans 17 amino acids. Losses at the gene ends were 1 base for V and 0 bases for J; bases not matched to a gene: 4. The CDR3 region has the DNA TGTGCCAGCAGCTTAGGGACAGGGGGTAGAAGCACAGATACGCAGTATTTT. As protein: CASSLGTGGRSTDTQYF.

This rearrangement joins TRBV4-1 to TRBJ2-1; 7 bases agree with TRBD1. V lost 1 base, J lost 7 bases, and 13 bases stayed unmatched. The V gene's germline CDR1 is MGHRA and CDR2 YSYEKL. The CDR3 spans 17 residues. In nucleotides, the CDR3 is TGCGCCAGCAGCCAAGGAGGTTCACTAGAACAGGGGAATGAGCAGTTCTTC. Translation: CASSQGGSLEQGNEQFF.

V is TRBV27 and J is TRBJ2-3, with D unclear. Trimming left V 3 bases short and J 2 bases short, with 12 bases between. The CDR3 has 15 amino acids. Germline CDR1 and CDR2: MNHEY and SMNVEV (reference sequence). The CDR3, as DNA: TGTGCCAGCAGTTTCCGGAGCCCTCACACAGATACGCAGTATTTT. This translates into CASSFRSPHTDTQYF.

This CDR3 is CASRPQGTQNYGYTF. The CDR3 DNA reads TGCGCCAGCAGACCACAGGGGACCCAGAACTATGGCTACACCTTC. The gene calls are TRBV5-1 and TRBJ1-2; the match to TRBD1 covers 7 bases. CDR1 is SGHRS, CDR2 YFSETQ, per germline. CDR3 length equals 15 residues. Trimming removed 5 bases from V and 2 bases from J; junction bases left unmatched: 9. Using reference TRBV5-1 and TRBJ1-2 for the parts outside the CDR3, the full variable domain is KAGVTQTPRYLIKTRGQQVTLSCSPISGHRSVSWYQQTPGQGLQFLFEYFSETQRNKGNFPGRFSGRQFSNSRSEMNVSTLELGDSALYLCASRPQGTQNYGYTFGSGTRLTVV.

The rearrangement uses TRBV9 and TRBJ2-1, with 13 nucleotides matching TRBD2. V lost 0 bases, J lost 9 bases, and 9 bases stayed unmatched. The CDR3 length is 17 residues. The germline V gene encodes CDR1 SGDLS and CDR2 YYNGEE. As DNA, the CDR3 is TGTGCCAGCAGCGTAGCCCCGACTAGCGGGAGGCCGAGTGAGCAGTTCTTC. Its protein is CASSVAPTSGRPSEQFF.

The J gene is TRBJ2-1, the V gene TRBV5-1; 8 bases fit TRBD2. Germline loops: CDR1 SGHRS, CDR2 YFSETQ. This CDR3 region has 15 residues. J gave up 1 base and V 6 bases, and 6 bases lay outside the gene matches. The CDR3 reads CASTYSGNSYNEQFF. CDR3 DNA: TGCGCCAGCACCTATAGCGGGAATTCCTACAATGAGCAGTTCTTC.

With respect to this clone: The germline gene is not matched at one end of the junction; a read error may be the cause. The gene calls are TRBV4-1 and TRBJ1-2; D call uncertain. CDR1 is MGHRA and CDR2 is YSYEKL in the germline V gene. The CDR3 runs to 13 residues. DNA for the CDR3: TGCGCCAGCACCCAAAACGGGGTCTATGGCTACACCTTC. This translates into CASTQNGVYGYTF.

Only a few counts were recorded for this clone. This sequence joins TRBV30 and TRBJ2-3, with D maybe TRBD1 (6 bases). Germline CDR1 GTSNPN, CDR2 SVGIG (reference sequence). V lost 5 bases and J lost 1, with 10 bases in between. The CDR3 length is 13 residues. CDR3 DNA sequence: TGTGCCTGGGACAGACAGGGCACAGATACGCAGTATTTT. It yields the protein CAWDRQGTDTQYF.

The CDR3 spells CASSSWGSKEETQYF. CDR3 nucleotides: TGTGCCAGCAGTTCGTGGGGGAGTAAAGAAGAGACCCAGTACTTC. V gene TRBV7-3 combines with J gene TRBJ2-5, with D perhaps TRBD1 or TRBD2 (5 bases each). This CDR3 contains 15 residues. V shed 6 bases and J shed 3 bases, with 17 bases lying between them. Germline V gene lookup returns CDR1 SGHTA and CDR2 FQGTGA.

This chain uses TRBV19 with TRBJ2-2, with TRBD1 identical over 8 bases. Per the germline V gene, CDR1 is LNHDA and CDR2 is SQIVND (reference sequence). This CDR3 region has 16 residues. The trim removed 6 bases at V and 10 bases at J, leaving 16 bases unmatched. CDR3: CASRNPGQGSLVELFF. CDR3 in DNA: TGTGCCAGTAGAAACCCCGGACAGGGTTCTCTGGTGGAGCTGTTTTTT.

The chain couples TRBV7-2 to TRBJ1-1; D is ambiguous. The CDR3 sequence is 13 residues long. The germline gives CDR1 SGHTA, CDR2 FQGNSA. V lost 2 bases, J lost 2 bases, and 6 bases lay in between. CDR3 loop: CASSLHPNTEAFF. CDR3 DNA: TGTGCCAGCAGCTTACACCCTAACACTGAAGCTTTCTTT. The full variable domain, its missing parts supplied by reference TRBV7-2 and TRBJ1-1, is GAGVSQSPSNKVTEKGKDVELRCDPISGHTALYWYRQSLGQGLEFLIYFQGNSAPDKSGLPSDRFSAERTGGSVSTLTIQRTQQEDSAVYLCASSLHPNTEAFFGQGTRLTVV.

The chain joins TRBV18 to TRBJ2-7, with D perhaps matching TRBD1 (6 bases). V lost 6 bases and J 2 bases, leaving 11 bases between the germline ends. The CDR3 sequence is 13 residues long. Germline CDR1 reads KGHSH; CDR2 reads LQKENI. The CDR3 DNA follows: TGTGCCAGCTCCGCCCCAGGGGCCTACGAGCAGTACTTC. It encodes CASSAPGAYEQYF.

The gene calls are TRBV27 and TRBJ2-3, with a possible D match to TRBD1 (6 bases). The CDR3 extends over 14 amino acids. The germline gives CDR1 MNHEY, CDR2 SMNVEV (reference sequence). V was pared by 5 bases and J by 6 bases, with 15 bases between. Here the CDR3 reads CASSIRGTPDTQYF. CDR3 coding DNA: TGTGCCAGCAGTATAAGGGGGACACCCGATACGCAGTATTTT.

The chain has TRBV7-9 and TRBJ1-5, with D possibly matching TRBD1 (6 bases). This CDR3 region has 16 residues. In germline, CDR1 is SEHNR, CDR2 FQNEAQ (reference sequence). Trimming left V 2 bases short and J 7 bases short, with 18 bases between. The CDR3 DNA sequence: TGTGCCAGCAGCTTAAAGTCAGGGGATAGTGACCAGCCCCAGCATTTT. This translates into CASSLKSGDSDQPQHF.

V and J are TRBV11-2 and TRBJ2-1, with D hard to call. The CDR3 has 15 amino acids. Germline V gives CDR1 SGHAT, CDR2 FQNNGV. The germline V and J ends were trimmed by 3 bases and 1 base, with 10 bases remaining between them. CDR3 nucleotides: TGTGCCAGCAGCTTTGTGGTGGATTCCTACAATGAGCAGTTCTTC. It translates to CASSFVVDSYNEQFF.